A single sample gave rise to the 20 T cell receptor beta chains below, sequenced in a study of cytomegalovirus exposure and HLA in healthy donors. Sequencing used immunoSEQ multiplex PCR; TCRdb keeps in-frame clones, though not all of them. This sample has about 360,000 clones; roughly 88% occur once, and the top ten carry about 0.8%. The sample taken for sequencing was PBMCs. All receptors come from a young woman in good health and CMV-seronegative.

The chain links TRBV5-4 to TRBJ1-1; D might be TRBD1 (6 bases). Germline V gene data show CDR1 as SGHNT and CDR2 as YYREEE (reference sequence). Trimming shortened V by 1 base and J by 4 bases, and 11 bases separated the two germline ends. This CDR3 is 14 amino acids long. CDR3 amino acids: CASSLRGRGTEAFF. The CDR3 DNA sequence: TGTGCCAGCAGCTTGAGGGGGAGAGGCACTGAAGCTTTCTTT.

The rearrangement uses TRBV2 and TRBJ2-1; 9 bases match TRBD2. Germline trimming cut 3 bases from V and 9 bases from J; bases unmatched to any gene: 9. The CDR3 length is 15 residues. Germline loops: CDR1 SNHLY, CDR2 FYNNEI. The CDR3 coding sequence is TGTGCCAGCAGTGATTTGGCTAGCGGGATGGGTGAGCAGTTCTTC. This gives the protein CASSDLASGMGEQFF.

The table lists this clone with a few counts. This rearrangement joins TRBV27 to TRBJ2-7, with D possibly matching TRBD2 (5 bases). The CDR3 covers 13 residues. Trimming left V 3 bases short and J 6 bases short, with 12 bases between. Germline CDR1 reads MNHEY; CDR2 reads SMNVEV (reference sequence). The CDR3, as DNA: TGTGCCAGCAGTTTCGGAGGCACGGGCGAGCAGTACTTC. It codes for CASSFGGTGEQYF.

This clone was seen a few times. This sequence joins TRBV7-7 and TRBJ2-7, with 10 bases aligning to TRBD2. Germline assignment: CDR1 SSHAT and CDR2 FNYEAQ (reference sequence). V was clipped by 5 bases and J by 2 bases; unmatched bases: 3. The CDR3 runs 14 residues. DNA of the CDR3: TGTGCCAGCAGCCCGACTAGCGGGCCCTACGAGCAGTACTTC. Translating it yields CASSPTSGPYEQYF.

This chain links TRBV2 with TRBJ2-5; TRBD1 might be the D (6 bases). Germline V lookup: CDR1 SNHLY, CDR2 FYNNEI. This CDR3 is built from 14 residues. V dropped 8 bases and J dropped 7 bases, with 20 bases sitting between them. The CDR3, as DNA: TGTGCCAGCGGTATTAGCAGGGGATTAGGGACCCAGTACTTC. Translated, it gives CASGISRGLGTQYF.

The rearrangement joins TRBV30 to TRBJ1-2; D possibly corresponds to TRBD1 (6 bases). The CDR3 is 13 amino acids. The ends were cut back, 3 bases at V and 4 bases at J, with 12 bases in the middle. Germline values: CDR1 GTSNPN, CDR2 SVGIG (reference sequence). CDR3 amino acids: CAWSLDSIYGYTF. CDR3 in DNA: TGTGCCTGGAGCTTGGACAGCATCTATGGCTACACCTTC.

This chain links TRBV2 with TRBJ2-7; 12 bases are shared with TRBD2. The CDR3 has 14 amino acids. Germline CDR1 SNHLY, CDR2 FYNNEI. V trimming: 7 bases; J trimming: 6 bases; junction bases outside the gene matches: 7. The DNA for the CDR3 is TGTGCCAGCAACCGACTAGCGGGAGACCCCGAGCAGTACTTC. It is translated as CASNRLAGDPEQYF.

This clone is a singleton in its sample. The V call is TRBV6-5, the J call TRBJ1-1; 9 bases fit TRBD1. CDR1 is MNHEY and CDR2 is SVGAGI in the germline V gene. V trimming: 6 bases; J trimming: 4 bases; junction bases outside the gene matches: 3. There are 13 residues in the CDR3. The DNA for the CDR3 is TGTGCCAGCAGCGGACAGGGGTTCACTGAAGCTTTCTTT. Amino acid sequence: CASSGQGFTEAFF.

The chain couples TRBV7-2 to TRBJ1-5, with TRBD1 matching 7 bases. The CDR3 runs to 15 residues. CDR1 is SGHTA, CDR2 FQGNSA, per germline. V lost 6 bases, J lost 1 base, and 6 bases stayed unmatched. CDR3 loop: CASRLTGVSNQPQHF. The CDR3, as DNA: TGTGCCAGCAGGCTAACAGGGGTAAGCAATCAGCCCCAGCATTTT.

The chain recombines TRBV5-6 with TRBJ1-2; TRBD1 might be the D (6 bases). Germline CDR1 reads SGHDT; CDR2 reads YYEEEE. The CDR3 is 14 residues long. V was cut by 2 bases and J by 3 bases, with 11 bases left in between. The CDR3 bases are TGTGCCAGCAGCTTAATGGGGGCGGACTATGGCTACACCTTC. Protein sequence: CASSLMGADYGYTF.

The V gene is TRBV11-2, the J gene TRBJ1-2; 11 bases map to TRBD1. V trimming: 5 bases; J trimming: 5 bases; junction bases outside the gene matches: 7. CDR3 length equals 15 residues. Germline V CDR1 and CDR2: SGHAT, FQNNGV. CDR3 bases: TGTGCCAGCAGCCCCTACCGGGACAGGGGGTATGGCTACACCTTC. It yields the protein CASSPYRDRGYGYTF.

The rearrangement links TRBV19 to TRBJ2-7; D perhaps matches TRBD1 (6 bases). The ends were cut back, 5 bases at V and 2 bases at J, with 10 bases in the middle. Germline V gene lookup returns CDR1 LNHDA and CDR2 SQIVND (reference sequence). This CDR3 is 13 amino acids long. The CDR3 coding sequence is TGTGCCAGTAGTGCGACAGGCACCTACGAGCAGTACTTC. This translates into CASSATGTYEQYF.

To note about this clone: A read error likely explains this, since a far larger clone differs by one base. The sample contains more than one DNA sequence encoding this CDR3. The chain combines TRBV6-1 with TRBJ1-1, with a tentative D call TRBD1 (6 bases). Germline loops: CDR1 MNHNS, CDR2 SASEGT. The V end lost 4 bases, the J end lost 0 bases, and 6 bases lay between the germline ends. The CDR3 covers 13 residues. The CDR3, as DNA: TGTGCCAGCAGTGGACAGGTGAACACTGAAGCTTTCTTT. Amino acids: CASSGQVNTEAFF.

V gene TRBV7-6 combines with J gene TRBJ2-7, with D possibly TRBD2 on 5 matching bases. Trimming stripped 2 bases from V and 6 bases from J, with 11 bases between. The CDR3 consists of 13 residues. Looked up from germline, CDR1 is SGHVS and CDR2 is FNYEAQ. The CDR3 DNA is TGTGCCAGCAGCTTATCAGGAAGCGGCGAGCAGTACTTC. This translates into CASSLSGSGEQYF.

This sequence joins TRBV6-1 and TRBJ1-2; tentatively, D is TRBD1 (6 bases). This CDR3 contains 17 residues. CDR1 is MNHNS and CDR2 is SASEGT in the germline V gene. With 2 bases removed from V and 2 bases from J, the gap between germline ends came to 18 bases. As DNA, the CDR3 is TGTGCCAGCAGTGAATTTGGGGTCGGACAGCTAAACTATGGCTACACCTTC. It codes for CASSEFGVGQLNYGYTF.

This clone has just one count. This chain connects TRBV6-1 to TRBJ2-7; TRBD1 aligns across 8 bases. The CDR3 loop spans 16 amino acids. The ends lost 1 base at V and 7 bases at J; junction bases unmatched: 12. Germline V gene lookup returns CDR1 MNHNS and CDR2 SASEGT. As DNA, the CDR3 is TGTGCCAGCAGTGAAGAACTGGACAGGGCGGTGCGGGAGCAGTACTTC. Translating it yields CASSEELDRAVREQYF.

J is TRBJ2-2 and V is TRBV5-1; unclear D gene. The CDR3 runs 16 residues. V was cut by 2 bases and J by 0 bases, with 11 bases left in between. Germline CDR1 SGHRS, CDR2 YFSETQ. The CDR3 coding sequence is TGCGCCAGCAGCTTAAGTGGGCCTACGAACACCGGGGAGCTGTTTTTT. Protein: CASSLSGPTNTGELFF.

The CDR3 here is CASSSRDSRWDEQFF. As DNA, the CDR3 is TGTGCCAGCAGCTCCCGGGACTCCCGGTGGGATGAGCAGTTCTTC. The V call is TRBV9, the J call TRBJ2-1, with D tentatively TRBD2 (6 bases). The V and J ends lost 4 bases and 8 bases respectively, with 19 bases between them. Germline V gives CDR1 SGDLS, CDR2 YYNGEE. The CDR3 covers 15 residues. The full variable domain, in which reference TRBV9 and TRBJ2-1 provide the parts outside the CDR3, is DSGVTQTPKHLITATGQRVTLRCSPRSGDLSVYWYQQSLDQGLQFLIQYYNGEERAKGNILERFSAQQFPDLHSELNLSSLELGDSALYFCASSSRDSRWDEQFFGPGTRLTVL.

This rearrangement joins TRBV5-1 to TRBJ2-5, with D possibly TRBD2 on 6 matching bases. Trimming stripped 1 base from V and 0 bases from J, with 7 bases between. This CDR3 contains 14 residues. The germline CDR1 and CDR2 sequences are SGHRS and YFSETQ. The CDR3 region is CASSLRGYQETQYF. In nucleotides, the CDR3 is TGCGCCAGCAGCTTGCGGGGGTACCAAGAGACCCAGTACTTC. The full variable domain, its missing parts supplied by reference TRBV5-1 and TRBJ2-5, is KAGVTQTPRYLIKTRGQQVTLSCSPISGHRSVSWYQQTPGQGLQFLFEYFSETQRNKGNFPGRFSGRQFSNSRSEMNVSTLELGDSALYLCASSLRGYQETQYFGPGTRLLVL.

The chain has TRBV15 and TRBJ2-7; weak D call: TRBD1 (5 bases). Deletions cut 3 bases from V and 1 base from J, with 7 bases between. Per germline, CDR1 LNHNV and CDR2 YYDKDF (reference sequence). This CDR3 comprises 13 residues. CDR3 bases: TGTGCCACCAGCAGGACAGTTTCCTACGAGCAGTACTTC. It translates to CATSRTVSYEQYF.